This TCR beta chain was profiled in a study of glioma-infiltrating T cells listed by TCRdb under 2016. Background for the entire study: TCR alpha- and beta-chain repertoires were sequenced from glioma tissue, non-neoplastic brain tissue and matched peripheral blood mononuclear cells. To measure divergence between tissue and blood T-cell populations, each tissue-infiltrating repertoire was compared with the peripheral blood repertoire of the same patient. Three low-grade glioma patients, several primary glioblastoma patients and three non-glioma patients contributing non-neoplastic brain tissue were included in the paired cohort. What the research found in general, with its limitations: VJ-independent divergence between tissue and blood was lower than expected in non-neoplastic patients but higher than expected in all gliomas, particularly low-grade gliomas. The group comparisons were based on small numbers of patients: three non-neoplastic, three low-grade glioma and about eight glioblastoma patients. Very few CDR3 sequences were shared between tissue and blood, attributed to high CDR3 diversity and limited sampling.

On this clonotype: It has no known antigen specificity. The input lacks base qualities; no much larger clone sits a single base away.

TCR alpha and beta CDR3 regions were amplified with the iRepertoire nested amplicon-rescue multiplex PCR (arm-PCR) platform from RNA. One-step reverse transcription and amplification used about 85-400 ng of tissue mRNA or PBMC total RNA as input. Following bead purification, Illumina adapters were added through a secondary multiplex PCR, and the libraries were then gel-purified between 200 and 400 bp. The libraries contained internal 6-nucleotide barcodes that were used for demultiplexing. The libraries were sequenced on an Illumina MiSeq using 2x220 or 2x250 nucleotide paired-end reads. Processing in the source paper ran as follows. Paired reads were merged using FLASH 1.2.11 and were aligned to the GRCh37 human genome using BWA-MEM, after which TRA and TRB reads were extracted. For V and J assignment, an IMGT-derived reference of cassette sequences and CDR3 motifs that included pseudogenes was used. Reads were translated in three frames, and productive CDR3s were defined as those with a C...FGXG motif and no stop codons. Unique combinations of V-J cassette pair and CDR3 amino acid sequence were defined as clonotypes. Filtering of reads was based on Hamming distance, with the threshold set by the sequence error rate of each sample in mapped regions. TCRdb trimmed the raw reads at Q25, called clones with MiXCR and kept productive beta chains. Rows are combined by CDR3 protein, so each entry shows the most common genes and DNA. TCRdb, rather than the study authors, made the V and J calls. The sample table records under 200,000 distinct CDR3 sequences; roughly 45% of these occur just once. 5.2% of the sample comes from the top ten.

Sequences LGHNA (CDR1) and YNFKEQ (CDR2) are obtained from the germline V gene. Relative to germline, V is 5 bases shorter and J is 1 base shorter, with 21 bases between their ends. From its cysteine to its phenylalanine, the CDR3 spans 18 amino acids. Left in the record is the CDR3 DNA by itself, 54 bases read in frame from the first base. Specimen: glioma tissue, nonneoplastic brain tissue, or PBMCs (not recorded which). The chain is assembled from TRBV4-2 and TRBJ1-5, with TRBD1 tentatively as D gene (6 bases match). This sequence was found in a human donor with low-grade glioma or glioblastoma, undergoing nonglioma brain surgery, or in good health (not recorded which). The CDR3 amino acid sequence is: CASSEGNGGLGSNQPQHF. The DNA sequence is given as TGTGCCAGCAGCGAAGGGAATGGGGGGCTAGGGAGCAATCAGCCCCAGCATTTT.